The entry below describes one T cell receptor (beta chain). These data are taken from a study of blood T cell repertoires in COVID-19. Looking at the study overall: Samples came from the United States, Italy and Spain, spanning acute and convalescent COVID-19. T cells, B-cell-depleted T cells, or PBMCs provided the cDNA or gDNA that served as material.

Per germline, CDR1 MDHEN and CDR2 SYDVKM. The CDR3 has 17 residues. V shed 9 bases and J 1 base; nucleotides not matched to a gene: 18. Methods used by the authors: Amplification with reference gene primers provided the estimates of nucleated cell counts. Using immunoSEQ multiplex PCR, the repertoire was profiled, and TCRdb retains in-frame clones only, with some absent. The V and J calls and the clone size are those of that table, but D and trimming were determined from the DNA. The sample has tens of thousands of clones, around 80% seen once. The chain employs TRBV28 and TRBJ2-7; 7 bases agree with TRBD1. The TCR sequence derives from a woman at least 80 years old with active or convalescent COVID-19. The sequenced sample consisted of peripheral blood. The CDR3 region is CASKSPMGRGNSYEQYF. The CDR3 bases are TGTGCCAGTAAATCCCCAATGGGCAGGGGGAATTCCTACGAGCAGTACTTC.